What follows is one T cell receptor beta chain and its context. No cognate antigen has been identified for it. Base qualities are missing; no much larger clone stands one base away. Rearranged TRB sequences spanning V, D and J segments were amplified by multiplex touch-down PCR using a mixed TRB-A/B primer pool. Illumina adapters and sample indices were added to the amplicons in two consecutive PCR reactions performed with Phusion HS II polymerase. After gel purification with the NucleoSpin Gel and PCR Clean-up kit, the amplicons were checked using Qubit and an Agilent 2100 Bioanalyzer. The libraries were sequenced on an Illumina MiSeq with 600-cycle, single-indexed, paired-end runs. The paper's data handling went like this. MiXCR versions 2.12 and 3.0.5 were used to process TRB sequences. Each unique CDR3 nucleotide sequence was counted as one clone, and only productive sequences with at least two reads were retained. The repertoire metrics were Shannon diversity, evenness, clonality (calculated as one minus evenness), and diversity profiles parameterized by alpha from 0 to 5. The IGoR algorithm was used to calculate generation probabilities of clones in the paired pre- and post-chemotherapy samples. TCRdb's own reprocessing of the public reads used fastp at Q25 and MiXCR and kept productive beta chains. Duplicate CDR3 protein sequences are folded into a single record with the most common DNA and genes. The V and J calls, along with clone size, are taken from TCRdb and not from the paper's own processing. The sample has about 4,300 distinct CDR3 sequences on record, roughly 36% of them singletons. The ten largest make up 3% to 4% of the sample.

Sequences LNHNV (CDR1) and YYDKDF (CDR2) are obtained from the germline V gene (reference sequence). The CDR3 covers 15 residues, taking in both the cysteine and the phenylalanine. The sequence is cut down to CDR3 DNA, 45 bases in frame from base 1. V lost 0 bases and J lost 5 bases; the stretch between them is 13 bases long. Instead of sorted cells or RNA, genomic DNA extracted from peripheral blood served as the source for amplifying TCR beta rearrangements. The data originate from a study of T cell repertoires in aging, cancer and after chemotherapy (dated by TCRdb to about 2019). About the investigation overall: Six donor age groups were covered, ranging from 30 or younger up to 70 or older, and each group contained at least three individuals. Paired pre- and post-chemotherapy samples in the hematological group came from chronic lymphocytic leukemia patients treated with fludarabine- or bendamustine-based regimens. In total, the full dataset held about 8.8 million TCR reads. The study profiled peripheral blood TCR beta repertoires from healthy donors and cancer patients to examine immunoaging and T cell reconstitution after chemotherapy. A cohort of 218 cancer patients (roughly 94 with hematological and approximately 120 with solid cancers) was assembled, and about 100 healthy donors were included as a reference group.

Broader findings and caveats from the paper: Significantly lower blood TCR diversity and higher clonality were observed in untreated patients with hematological or solid cancers than in age-matched healthy donors. An increase in median generation probability over the chemotherapy interval was observed in both cancer cohorts, suggesting that the repertoire was reconstituted through rebound thymic output. Hematological cancer patients had lymphoid organ infiltration, which may itself impair thymic emigration or peripheral T cell expansion. According to the authors, the repertoire data do not permit conclusions about immunological memory after chemotherapy. In healthy donors, the decline in TCR diversity with age was mainly explained by loss of richness, whereas in cancer patients loss of evenness was also found to contribute.

The source of this sequence is a human donor with a blood cancer. The receptor chain draws on TRBV15 and TRBJ1-2; the D gene cannot be resolved reliably. What was sequenced was blood. The CDR3 is CATSRDGRNGYGYTF. The bases read TGTGCCACCAGCAGAGACGGTCGTAATGGGTATGGCTACACCTTC.